Each of the 27 T cell receptor beta chains below was sequenced from the same sample in a study of CD8+ T cells in alopecia areata. Extracted RNA was reverse transcribed into cDNA, the sequencing template. Some clones are missing from TCRdb's copy, which holds only in-frame ones; the method was immunoSEQ multiplex PCR. Here the sample spans roughly 100,000 clones, about 60% being singletons. Input material: CD4+ T cells sorted from blood. Receptors were obtained from a human donor in good health.

The chain has TRBV2 and TRBJ1-6, with 7 bases that match TRBD1. V lost 4 bases, J lost 7 bases, and 7 bases stayed unmatched. Germline V CDR1 and CDR2: SNHLY, FYNNEI. The CDR3 spans 15 residues. CDR3 amino acids: CASSGTGQRNSPLHF. The CDR3 nucleotides are TGTGCCAGCAGTGGGACGGGACAGAGAAATTCACCCCTCCACTTT.

The chain employs TRBV9 and TRBJ1-2, with 9 nucleotides matching TRBD1. The length of the CDR3 is 15 residues. V lost 0 bases, J lost 7 bases, and 7 bases stayed unmatched. CDR1 is SGDLS and CDR2 is YYNGEE in the germline V gene. CDR3 residues: CASSVDGTGLGGYTF. The CDR3 nucleotides are TGTGCCAGCAGCGTAGACGGGACAGGGCTGGGTGGCTACACCTTC.

The genes are TRBV23-1 and TRBJ1-2; no clear D. TRBV23-1 is sorted into the ORF group, with uncertain function. V was trimmed by 2 bases and J by 5 bases, leaving 6 bases between them. CDR3 length: 12 residues. The CDR3 is CASSQEGYGYTF. CDR3 nucleotide sequence: TGCGCCAGCAGTCAAGAGGGTTATGGCTACACCTTC.

The chain joins TRBV6-1 to TRBJ2-5; D possibly corresponds to TRBD1 (6 bases). Germline V gene sequence: CDR1 MNHNS, CDR2 SASEGT. The CDR3 spans 15 residues. V was pared by 2 bases and J by 5 bases, with 15 bases between. This chain's CDR3 is CASSEFVQRGETQYF. CDR3 DNA sequence: TGTGCCAGCAGTGAATTCGTTCAGAGGGGGGAGACCCAGTACTTC.

The chain combines TRBV4-3 with TRBJ2-3; 8 nucleotides line up with TRBD1. The germline V gene has CDR1 LGHNA and CDR2 YSLEER. The CDR3 consists of 13 residues. The trim removed 2 bases at V and 11 bases at J, leaving 6 bases unmatched. DNA for the CDR3: TGCGCCAGCAGCCAAACCTATGGGACAGGGCAGTATTTT. Protein product: CASSQTYGTGQYF.

The chain is built from TRBV29-1 and TRBJ2-2; unclear D gene. The V and J ends lost 5 bases and 0 bases respectively, with 16 bases between them. CDR1 is SQVTM, CDR2 ANQGSEA, per germline. The CDR3 is made up of 16 amino acids. The CDR3 protein is CSVRRLDLSNTGELFF. For the CDR3, the DNA is TGCAGCGTTCGACGTTTGGATTTATCGAACACCGGGGAGCTGTTTTTT.

The chain uses TRBV6-5 and TRBJ1-2, with a possible D match to TRBD1 (6 bases). The V and J ends lost 4 bases and 8 bases respectively, with 11 bases between them. Germline assignment: CDR1 MNHEY and CDR2 SVGAGI. The CDR3 is 12 amino acids. CDR3 sequence (DNA): TGTGCCAGCAGTTCGTTGGACAGCGGCTACACCTTC. Its protein product is CASSSLDSGYTF.

The chain combines TRBV4-1 with TRBJ1-4; D remains unclear. Trimming removed 0 bases from V and 7 bases from J, with 12 bases in between. Looked up from germline, CDR1 is MGHRA and CDR2 is YSYEKL. The CDR3 loop spans 15 amino acids. The CDR3 nucleotides read TGCGCCAGCAGCCAAGACCAAGGCGGGCGTGAAAAACTGTTTTTT. It codes for CASSQDQGGREKLFF.

This clone was detected a few times. CDR3 sequence reads: CAWRPTNRGYPNSPLHF. CDR3 in DNA: TGTGCCTGGAGACCCACAAACCGGGGTTATCCTAATTCACCCCTCCACTTT. The V gene is TRBV30, the J gene TRBJ1-6, with D hard to call. The CDR3 is 17 residues long. Deletions cut 3 bases from V and 6 bases from J, with 21 bases between. The germline V gene has CDR1 GTSNPN and CDR2 SVGIG (reference sequence).

V is TRBV29-1 and J is TRBJ1-2, with D possibly matching TRBD1 (5 bases). Looked up from germline, CDR1 is SQVTM and CDR2 is ANQGSEA. CDR3 length equals 14 residues. V was cut by 4 bases and J by 0 bases, with 12 bases left in between. The DNA for the CDR3 is TGCAGCGTTGCACGGGACGGAGCTAACTATGGCTACACCTTC. It encodes CSVARDGANYGYTF.

The V call is TRBV5-1, the J call TRBJ2-7; D is possibly TRBD1 (5 bases). The CDR3 sequence is 14 residues long. Trimming pared 4 bases from V and 2 bases from J, leaving 13 bases between. Germline CDR1 is SGHRS and CDR2 is YFSETQ. In DNA, the CDR3 is TGCGCCAGCAGCACCCAACAGGCTACCTACGAGCAGTACTTC. As protein: CASSTQQATYEQYF.

This chain links TRBV5-1 with TRBJ2-1; D gene unclear. Germline V gene sequence: CDR1 SGHRS, CDR2 YFSETQ. CDR3 length: 15 residues. The V gene lost 0 bases and the J gene lost 0 bases, with 7 bases spanning the gap. The CDR3 reads CASSLGPSSYNEQFF. The CDR3 nucleotides read TGCGCCAGCAGCTTGGGACCATCCTCCTACAATGAGCAGTTCTTC. The full variable domain, in which reference TRBV5-1 and TRBJ2-1 provide the parts outside the CDR3, is KAGVTQTPRYLIKTRGQQVTLSCSPISGHRSVSWYQQTPGQGLQFLFEYFSETQRNKGNFPGRFSGRQFSNSRSEMNVSTLELGDSALYLCASSLGPSSYNEQFFGPGTRLTVL.

This clone was counted between two and nine times. This sequence joins TRBV7-2 and TRBJ2-5; D perhaps matches TRBD1 (5 bases). CDR1 SGHTA and CDR2 FQGNSA come from the germline V gene. This CDR3 is 14 amino acids long. Trimming took 3 bases from V and 5 from J, leaving 13 bases between them. In DNA, the CDR3 is TGTGCCAGCAGCTTGGCAGGGTTTGGGGAGACCCAGTACTTC. Translating gives CASSLAGFGETQYF.

There are a few counts of this clone. This chain connects TRBV4-3 to TRBJ2-3; D uncertain. The CDR3 consists of 13 residues. CDR1 is LGHNA and CDR2 is YSLEER in the germline V gene. V lost 1 base, J lost 6 bases, and 8 bases lay in between. CDR3 nucleotide sequence: TGCGCCAGCAGCCAAGTAAGGGTGGATACGCAGTATTTT. Translating gives CASSQVRVDTQYF.

This chain uses TRBV29-1 with TRBJ2-2; D is ambiguous. V was trimmed by 4 bases and J by 0 bases, leaving 6 bases between them. Germline CDR1 SQVTM, CDR2 ANQGSEA. CDR3 length: 13 residues. The CDR3 DNA follows: TGCAGCGTTGGAGGCGCGAACACCGGGGAGCTGTTTTTT. Translated: CSVGGANTGELFF.

This clone was picked up a small number of times. The CDR3 coding sequence is TGCGCCAGCAGTGTCAGAACCAGGACAGCTAACACTGAAGCTTTCTTT. Translating gives CASSVRTRTANTEAFF. The J gene is TRBJ1-1, the V gene TRBV23-1; D possibly corresponds to TRBD1 (6 bases). TRBV23-1 is treated as an ORF (open reading frame) with a function not yet certain. CDR3 length: 16 amino acids. The V gene lost 5 bases and the J gene lost 2 bases, with 18 bases spanning the gap.

The chain uses TRBV5-1 and TRBJ2-3; D call uncertain. The V end lost 5 bases, the J end lost 2 bases, and 12 bases lay between the germline ends. Germline CDR1 is SGHRS and CDR2 is YFSETQ. The CDR3 consists of 14 residues. This CDR3 is CASSPTWFTDTQYF. Written as DNA, the CDR3 is TGCGCCAGCAGTCCTACTTGGTTCACAGATACGCAGTATTTT.

The rearrangement joins TRBV19 to TRBJ2-7; 10 bases match TRBD2. The CDR3 has 17 residues. V trimming: 1 base; J trimming: 0 bases; junction bases outside the gene matches: 6. Germline-derived CDR1 and CDR2 are LNHDA and SQIVND (reference sequence). The CDR3 here is CASSIVHRTSGSYEQYF. The DNA of the CDR3 is TGTGCCAGTAGTATAGTTCACCGGACTAGCGGCTCCTACGAGCAGTACTTC.

The chain carries TRBV6-6 and TRBJ2-7, with D unresolved. Germline CDR1 MNHNY, CDR2 SVGAGI (reference sequence). CDR3 length equals 12 residues. Trimming removed 3 bases at V and 3 bases at J, with 6 bases between. The CDR3 is CASSYRSYEQYF. CDR3 nucleotides: TGTGCCAGCAGTTATAGGAGCTACGAGCAGTACTTC.

The V call is TRBV27, the J call TRBJ2-5; 12 bases are a match to TRBD2. Germline assignment: CDR1 MNHEY and CDR2 SMNVEV (reference sequence). The ends lost 6 bases at V and 5 bases at J; junction bases unmatched: 10. The CDR3 is made up of 16 amino acids. CDR3 region: CASRPLAGGPSETQYF. CDR3 DNA: TGTGCCAGCAGACCGCTAGCGGGGGGGCCGTCCGAGACCCAGTACTTC.

This clone was seen more than once but under ten times. The V call is TRBV2, the J call TRBJ1-5; D gene uncertain. The CDR3 loop spans 15 amino acids. Germline values: CDR1 SNHLY, CDR2 FYNNEI. Trimming cost V 6 bases and J 0 bases, with 12 bases left between them. For the CDR3, the DNA is TGTGCCAGCAGCGCAGGACGAAATAGCAATCAGCCCCAGCATTTT. As protein: CASSAGRNSNQPQHF. Using reference TRBV2 and TRBJ1-5 for the parts outside the CDR3, the full variable domain is EPEVTQTPSHQVTQMGQEVILRCVPISNHLYFYWYRQILGQKVEFLVSFYNNEISEKSEIFDDQFSVERPDGSNFTLKIRSTKLEDSAMYFCASSAGRNSNQPQHFGDGTRLSIL.

The V call is TRBV6-5, the J call TRBJ1-1; D is possibly TRBD1 (5 bases). This CDR3 has 14 amino acids. The V end was cut by 6 bases, the J end by 5 bases, with 16 bases between. Germline V CDR1 and CDR2: MNHEY, SVGAGI. CDR3 DNA: TGTGCCAGCAGCCCCCATACTAGGGGAACTGAAGCTTTCTTT. This encodes CASSPHTRGTEAFF.

This rearrangement joins TRBV29-1 to TRBJ1-1; a possible D gene is TRBD1 (5 bases). The CDR3 runs to 16 residues. Germline V gene lookup returns CDR1 SQVTM and CDR2 ANQGSEA. Trimming pared 4 bases from V and 1 base from J, leaving 19 bases between. The CDR3: CSVVFGGMAPNTEAFF. CDR3 DNA: TGCAGCGTTGTCTTCGGGGGGATGGCACCGAACACTGAAGCTTTCTTT.

The chain carries TRBV29-1 and TRBJ2-2; the match to TRBD2 covers 7 bases. The CDR3 loop spans 14 amino acids. Losses at the gene ends were 3 bases for V and 5 bases for J; bases not matched to a gene: 6. Germline CDR1 is SQVTM and CDR2 is ANQGSEA. The CDR3 bases are TGCAGCGTTGATTCTAGCGGTAGAACCGGGGAGCTGTTTTTT. It codes for CSVDSSGRTGELFF.

This clone has more than one count but fewer than ten. The J gene is TRBJ2-5, the V gene TRBV5-1; D ambiguous. The CDR3 extends over 13 amino acids. The V and J ends lost 1 base and 4 bases respectively, with 8 bases between them. CDR1 and CDR2 from the germline V gene are SGHRS and YFSETQ. CDR3 coding DNA: TGCGCCAGCAGCTTGAGTGAGTCAGAGACCCAGTACTTC. Translating gives CASSLSESETQYF. The variable domain in full, with the rest retrieved from reference TRBV5-1 and TRBJ2-5, is KAGVTQTPRYLIKTRGQQVTLSCSPISGHRSVSWYQQTPGQGLQFLFEYFSETQRNKGNFPGRFSGRQFSNSRSEMNVSTLELGDSALYLCASSLSESETQYFGPGTRLLVL.

The chain combines TRBV11-2 with TRBJ1-5; maybe TRBD1 (5 bases). There are 13 residues in the CDR3. The germline gives CDR1 SGHAT, CDR2 FQNNGV. Deletions cut 5 bases from V and 3 bases from J, with 8 bases between. The CDR3 sequence: CASSPRDNQPQHF. In DNA, the CDR3 is TGTGCCAGCAGCCCCAGGGACAATCAGCCCCAGCATTTT.

This chain links TRBV21-1 with TRBJ2-5; whether TRBD1, the table's D call, matches the DNA was not checked. TRBV21-1 constitutes a pseudogene. The CDR3 runs 16 residues. CDR3 sequence: CASSKRLGTGQETQYF. The CDR3 nucleotides read TGTGCCAGCAGCAAAAGGCTCGGGACAGGGCAAGAGACCCAGTACTTC.